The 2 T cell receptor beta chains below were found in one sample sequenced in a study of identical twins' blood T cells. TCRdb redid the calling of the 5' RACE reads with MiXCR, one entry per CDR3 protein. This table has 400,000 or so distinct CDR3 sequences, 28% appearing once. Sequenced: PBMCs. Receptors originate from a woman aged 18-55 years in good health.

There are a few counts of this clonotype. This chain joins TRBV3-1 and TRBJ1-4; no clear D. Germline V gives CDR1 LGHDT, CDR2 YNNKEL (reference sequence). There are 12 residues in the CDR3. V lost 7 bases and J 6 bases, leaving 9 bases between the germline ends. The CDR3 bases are TGTGCCAGCAACTTTAGGGATGAAAAACTGTTTTTT. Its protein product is CASNFRDEKLFF.

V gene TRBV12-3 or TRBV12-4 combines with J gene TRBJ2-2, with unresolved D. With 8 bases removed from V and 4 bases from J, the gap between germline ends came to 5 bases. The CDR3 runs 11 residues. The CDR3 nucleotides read TGTGCCAGCGGCCTCACCGGGGAGCTGTTTTTT. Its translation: CASGLTGELFF.